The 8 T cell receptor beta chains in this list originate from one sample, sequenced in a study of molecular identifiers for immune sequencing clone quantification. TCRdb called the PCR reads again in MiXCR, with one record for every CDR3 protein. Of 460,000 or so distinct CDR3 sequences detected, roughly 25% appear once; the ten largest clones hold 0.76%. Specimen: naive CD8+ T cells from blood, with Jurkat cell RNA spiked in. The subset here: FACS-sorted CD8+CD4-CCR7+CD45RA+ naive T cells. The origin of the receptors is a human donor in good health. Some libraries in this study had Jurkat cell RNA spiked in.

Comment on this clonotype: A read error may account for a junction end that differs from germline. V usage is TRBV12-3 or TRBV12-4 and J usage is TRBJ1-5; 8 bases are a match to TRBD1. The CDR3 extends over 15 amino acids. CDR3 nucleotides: TGTGCCAGCGGTTTCGGCAGGGGGCTCAATCAGCCCCAGCATTTT. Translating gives CASGFGRGLNQPQHF.

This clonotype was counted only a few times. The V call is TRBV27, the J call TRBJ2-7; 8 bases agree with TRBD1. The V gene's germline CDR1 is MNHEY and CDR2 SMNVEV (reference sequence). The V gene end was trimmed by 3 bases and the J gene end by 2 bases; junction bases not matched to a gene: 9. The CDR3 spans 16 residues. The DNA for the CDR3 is TGTGCCAGCAGTTTCCTCGGGGGACAGGCCACCTACGAGCAGTACTTC. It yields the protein CASSFLGGQATYEQYF.

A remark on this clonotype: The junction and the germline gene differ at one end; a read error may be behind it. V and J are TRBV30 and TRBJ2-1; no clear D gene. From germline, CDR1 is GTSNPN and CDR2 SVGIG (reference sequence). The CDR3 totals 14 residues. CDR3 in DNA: TGTGCCTGGAGTGCCGGCTCAAGGTGGGATGAGCGGTTCTTC. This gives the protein CAWSAGSRWDERFF.

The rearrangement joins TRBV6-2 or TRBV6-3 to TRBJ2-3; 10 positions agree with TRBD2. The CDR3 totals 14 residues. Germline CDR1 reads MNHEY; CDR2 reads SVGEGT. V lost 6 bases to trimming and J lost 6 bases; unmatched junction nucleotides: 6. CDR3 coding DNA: TGTGCCAGCAGCCAAGGGACTAGCGCCGATACGCAGTATTTT. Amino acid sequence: CASSQGTSADTQYF.

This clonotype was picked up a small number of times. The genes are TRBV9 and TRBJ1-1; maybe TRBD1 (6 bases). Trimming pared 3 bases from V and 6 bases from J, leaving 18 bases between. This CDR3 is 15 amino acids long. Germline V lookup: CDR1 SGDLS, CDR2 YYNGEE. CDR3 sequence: CASSGLSQNRAEAFF. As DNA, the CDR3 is TGTGCCAGCAGCGGTTTGAGCCAAAACAGGGCTGAAGCTTTCTTT.

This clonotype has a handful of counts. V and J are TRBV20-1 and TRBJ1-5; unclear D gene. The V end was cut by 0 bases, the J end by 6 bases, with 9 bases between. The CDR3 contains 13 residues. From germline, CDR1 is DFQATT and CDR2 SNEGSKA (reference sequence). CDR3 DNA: TGCAGTGCTAGAGATTTTACTTCTCAGCCCCAGCATTTT. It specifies CSARDFTSQPQHF.

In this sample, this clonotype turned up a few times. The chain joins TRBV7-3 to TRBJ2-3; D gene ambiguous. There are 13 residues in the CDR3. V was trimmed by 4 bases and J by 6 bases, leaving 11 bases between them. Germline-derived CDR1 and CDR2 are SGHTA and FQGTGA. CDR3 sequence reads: CASSSQWQDTQYF. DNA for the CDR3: TGTGCCAGCAGCTCCCAATGGCAGGATACGCAGTATTTT.

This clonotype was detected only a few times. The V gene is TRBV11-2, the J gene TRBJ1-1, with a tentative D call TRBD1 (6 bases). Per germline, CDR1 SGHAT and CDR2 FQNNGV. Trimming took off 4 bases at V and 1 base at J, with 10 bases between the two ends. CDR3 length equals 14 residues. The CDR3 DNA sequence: TGTGCCAGCAGCTGGAGGGGACAGAACACTGAAGCTTTCTTT. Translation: CASSWRGQNTEAFF.